This TCR beta chain was captured by sequencing in a study of CD8 T cells in ankylosing spondylitis. Looked up from germline, CDR1 is MGHRA and CDR2 is YSYEKL. The CDR3 has 14 residues. Trimming pared 6 bases from V and 8 bases from J, leaving 16 bases between. Study results and limitations: What seemed typical of ankylosing spondylitis blood was a TCR beta motif built from eight highly homologous variants. Those disease-linked clones were CD8+; they were also relatively rare in peripheral blood.

Turning to this clonotype: Its antigen remains unknown.

One entry per CDR3 protein results from TCRdb running MiXCR on the 5' RACE reads. Here the sample spans nearly 350,000 distinct CDR3 sequences, about 15% being singletons. The sequenced sample consisted of blood, either unsorted or a sorted T cell fraction (not recorded which). The chain is built from TRBV4-1 and TRBJ1-4; D might be TRBD1 (5 bases). This receptor was obtained from a male donor with ankylosing spondylitis or in good health (not recorded which). The CDR3 loop reads CASSLDRVGEKLFF. CDR3 DNA sequence: TGCGCCAGCAGTTTAGACAGAGTAGGGGAAAAACTGTTTTTT.